This T cell receptor (beta chain) was found in a study of shared clonotypes between healthy human individuals. Assay: immunoSEQ multiplex PCR; the TCRdb copy retains only in-frame clones and omits some. Among fewer than 600,000 clones listed, less than 85% were seen once. Study findings and constraints: Sample collection involved blood only; tissue repertoires are likely different.

Comments on this clone: Its antigen remains unidentified.

CDR1 is MNHNS, CDR2 SASEGT, per germline. This CDR3 has 15 amino acids. V lost 5 bases to trimming and J lost 2 bases, with 13 bases between them. The clonotype comes from a woman in her forties in good health. Some clones in this sample may be carry-over from other donors' samples. The sequencing input was PBMCs. The V gene is TRBV6-1, the J gene TRBJ1-3; D may be TRBD1 (6 bases). The CDR3 sequence: CASSRDTNPGNTIYF. DNA for the CDR3: TGTGCCAGCAGTAGGGACACCAACCCTGGAAACACCATATATTTT.